The T cell receptor beta chain under discussion was sequenced for a study of blood T cell repertoires in COVID-19. Germline V gene lookup returns CDR1 LNHDA and CDR2 SQIVND (reference sequence). The CDR3 runs to 14 residues. The junction had 6 bases not matched to a gene; V was cut back by 8 bases and J by 2 bases. Sequencing used immunoSEQ multiplex PCR; TCRdb keeps in-frame clones, though not all of them. The sample has under 200,000 clones, approximately 89% seen once. V usage is TRBV19 and J usage is TRBJ1-5; TRBD1 agrees at 7 bases. Material: peripheral blood. The TCR was taken from a man between 40 and 49 years old with active or convalescent COVID-19. Here the CDR3 reads CASWDSKGNQPQHF. Written as DNA, the CDR3 is TGTGCCAGTTGGGACAGTAAGGGCAATCAGCCCCAGCATTTT. The whole variable domain, remainder taken from reference TRBV19 and TRBJ1-5, is DGGITQSPKYLFRKEGQNVTLSCEQNLNHDAMYWYRQDPGQGLRLIYYSQIVNDFQKGDIAEGYSVSREKKESFPLTVTSAQKNPTAFYLCASWDSKGNQPQHFGDGTRLSIL.